Listed below are T cell receptor beta chains from one sample, sequenced in a study of T cells after yellow fever vaccination. TCRdb called the 5' RACE reads again in MiXCR, with one record for every CDR3 protein. The sample holds a few hundred thousand distinct CDR3 sequences; around 10% are singletons and the top ten take over 3%. The material sequenced was CD4+ T cells sorted from PBMCs, taken 5 days after the yellow fever booster vaccination. The receptors were gathered from a man between 18 and 29 years old who received the YFV17D yellow fever vaccine. The CDR3 runs from the conserved cysteine through the conserved F or W. A D gene is named only where the DNA matches it firmly. Expanded clones get a size class; other rows say once, few or many, or leave the size out.

D | size | J | V | CDR3 | DNA
. | . | TRBJ2-2 | TRBV6-6 | CASSYSGGLNTGELFF | TGTGCCAGCAGTTACTCGGGGGGACTGAACACCGGGGAGCTGTTTTTT
TRBD1 | many | TRBJ2-1 | TRBV7-2 | CASIPDRAYNEQFF | TGTGCCAGCATCCCGGACAGGGCATACAATGAGCAGTTCTTC
. | . | TRBJ1-2 | TRBV5-4 | CASTNRDGVYGYTF | TGTGCCAGCACCAACAGAGACGGGGTTTATGGCTACACCTTC
. | few | TRBJ2-7 | TRBV4-1 | CASSQVTDRSLGQYF | TGCGCCAGCAGCCAAGTCACGGACAGATCCCTAGGGCAGTACTTC
. | few | TRBJ1-2 | TRBV11-2 | CASSQYVGYTF | TGTGCCAGCAGCCAATATGTCGGCTACACCTTC
TRBD1 | many | TRBJ2-3 | TRBV5-1 | CASSPPGQGAITDTQYF | TGCGCCAGCAGCCCACCGGGACAGGGGGCGATCACAGATACGCAGTATTTT
. | . | TRBJ1-1 | TRBV6-2/TRBV6-3 | CASSYPDEEAFF | TGTGCCAGCAGTTACCCCGACGAAGAAGCTTTCTTT
. | many | TRBJ1-1 | TRBV11-2 | CASSYAGAAGTEAFF | TGTGCCAGCAGCTACGCCGGGGCCGCGGGCACTGAAGCTTTCTTT
. | many | TRBJ1-2 | TRBV5-1 | CASSSRRSPLRSYGYTF | TGCGCCAGCAGCTCAAGACGGAGCCCCCTTCGTAGCTATGGCTACACCTTC
. | many | TRBJ2-3 | TRBV4-3 | CASSQGLPVTDTQYF | TGCGCCAGCAGCCAAGGACTACCGGTCACAGATACGCAGTATTTT
. | many | TRBJ2-5 | TRBV6-2/TRBV6-3 | CASSYSRTVDF | TGTGCCAGCAGTTACTCTAGGACGGTGGACTTC
. | . | TRBJ2-3 | TRBV27 | CASSLAVRSDLITDTQYF | TGTGCCAGCAGTTTAGCAGTTCGGTCCGACCTTATAACAGATACGCAGTATTTT
. | few | TRBJ2-2 | TRBV15 | CATSRVYIYAGELFF | TGTGCCACCAGCAGAGTATACATTTATGCCGGGGAGCTGTTTTTT
. | few | TRBJ2-5 | TRBV19 | CASSTQGSKTQYF | TGTGCCAGTAGTACCCAGGGAAGCAAGACCCAGTACTTC
. | . | TRBJ2-3 | TRBV4-3 | CASSQDMGWAGTQYF | TGCGCCAGCAGCCAAGATATGGGGTGGGCGGGAACGCAGTATTTT
. | many | TRBJ2-1 | TRBV7-2 | CASSFPGRSYNEQFF | TGTGCCAGCAGCTTCCCGGGACGGTCCTACAATGAGCAGTTCTTC
. | . | TRBJ2-7 | TRBV5-1 | CASSPTLEQYF | TGCGCCAGCAGCCCTACCCTAGAGCAGTACTTC
TRBD1 | . | TRBJ1-4 | TRBV5-1 | CASSPGQGEKLFF | TGCGCCAGCAGTCCCGGACAGGGTGAAAAACTGTTTTTT
TRBD1 | . | TRBJ2-3 | TRBV18 | CASSPPGQGFTDTQYF | TGTGCCAGCTCACCACCGGGACAGGGGTTCACAGATACGCAGTATTTT
TRBD1 | many | TRBJ2-7 | TRBV6-1 | CASSAATGSEQYF | TGTGCCAGCAGTGCAGCGACAGGGTCCGAGCAGTACTTC
TRBD1 | . | TRBJ1-1 | TRBV18 | CASSLYRQGLRGTEAFF | TGTGCCAGCTCACTGTACCGACAGGGGCTAAGGGGCACTGAAGCTTTCTTT
. | . | TRBJ1-6 | TRBV7-2 | CASSLAGDSYSPLHF | TGTGCCAGCAGCTTAGCGGGAGATTCCTATTCACCCCTCCACTTT
. | many | TRBJ2-7 | TRBV4-3 | CASSQEMVEQGPSEQYF | TGCGCCAGCAGCCAAGAAATGGTAGAGCAGGGACCGAGCGAGCAGTACTTC
TRBD2 | . | TRBJ2-5 | TRBV12-3/TRBV12-4 | CASSPLAARETQYF | TGTGCCAGCAGCCCTCTAGCGGCCCGGGAGACCCAGTACTTC
TRBD1 | few | TRBJ1-6 | TRBV5-4 | CASSGKKAGTVNSPLHF | TGTGCCAGCAGCGGAAAAAAAGCCGGGACAGTAAATTCACCCCTCCACTTT
. | many | TRBJ2-2 | TRBV5-1 | CASRDGQGTGELFF | TGCGCCAGCCGGGACGGCCAGGGGACCGGGGAGCTGTTTTTT
. | many | TRBJ2-4 | TRBV28 | CASSTDTLAKNIQYF | TGTGCCAGCAGTACCGATACCCTAGCCAAAAACATTCAGTACTTC
TRBD1 | many | TRBJ1-6 | TRBV6-6 | CASSLPLTGVTYNSPLHF | TGTGCCAGCAGTCTCCCCCTAACAGGGGTCACCTATAATTCACCCCTCCACTTT
TRBD1 | many | TRBJ2-4 | TRBV9 | CASSPGTGAYENIQYF | TGTGCCAGCAGCCCAGGGACAGGGGCGTATGAAAACATTCAGTACTTC
. | many | TRBJ1-1 | TRBV4-3 | CASSQDLWNTEAFF | TGCGCCAGCAGCCAAGATCTTTGGAACACTGAAGCTTTCTTT
TRBD1 | many | TRBJ2-5 | TRBV24-1 | CATSEPGQGASETQYF | TGTGCCACCAGTGAACCGGGACAGGGGGCGTCGGAGACCCAGTACTTC
TRBD1 | many | TRBJ2-2 | TRBV3-1 | CASSPPGQGNTGELFF | TGTGCCAGCAGCCCTCCGGGACAGGGGAACACCGGGGAGCTGTTTTTT
. | few | TRBJ1-1 | TRBV12-3/TRBV12-4 | CASLINRGGTEAFF | TGTGCCAGCCTTATCAATAGGGGGGGCACTGAAGCTTTCTTT
. | . | TRBJ2-2 | TRBV5-1 | CASSLQGGELFF | TGCGCCAGCAGCCTACAGGGCGGGGAGCTGTTTTTT
TRBD1 | few | TRBJ1-2 | TRBV6-6 | CASSYSNPGQGIDGYTF | TGTGCCAGCAGTTACTCGAATCCGGGACAGGGGATCGATGGCTACACCTTC